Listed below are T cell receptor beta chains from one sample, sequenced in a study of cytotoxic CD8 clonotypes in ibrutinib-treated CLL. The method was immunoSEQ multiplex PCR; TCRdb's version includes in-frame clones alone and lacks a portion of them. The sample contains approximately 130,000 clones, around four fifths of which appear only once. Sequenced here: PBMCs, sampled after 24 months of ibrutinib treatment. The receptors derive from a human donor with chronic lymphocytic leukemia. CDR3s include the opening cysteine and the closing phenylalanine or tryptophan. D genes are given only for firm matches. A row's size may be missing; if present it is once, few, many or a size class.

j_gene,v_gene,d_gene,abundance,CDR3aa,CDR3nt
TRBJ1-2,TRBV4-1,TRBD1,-,CASSPWTGGGFGYTF,TGCGCCAGCAGCCCCTGGACAGGGGGCGGATTCGGCTACACCTTC
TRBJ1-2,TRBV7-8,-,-,CASSLVGSGYTF,TGTGCCAGCAGCTTAGTAGGGTCAGGCTACACCTTC
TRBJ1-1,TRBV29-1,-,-,CSVVGDTEAFF,TGCAGCGTGGTGGGGGACACTGAAGCTTTCTTT
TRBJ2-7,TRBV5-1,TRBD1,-,CASSSPGTGIYEQYF,TGCGCCAGCAGCTCTCCCGGGACAGGTATATACGAGCAGTACTTC
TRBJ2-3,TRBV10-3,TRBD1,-,CAISESSPGTGTDTQYF,TGTGCCATCAGTGAGTCATCGCCCGGGACAGGGACAGATACGCAGTATTTT
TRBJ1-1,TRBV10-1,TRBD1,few,CARKGQRAFF,TGCGCCAGGAAGGGACAGCGAGCTTTCTTT
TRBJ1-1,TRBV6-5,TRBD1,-,CASSWGQGATEAFF,TGTGCCAGCAGTTGGGGACAGGGGGCGACTGAAGCTTTCTTT
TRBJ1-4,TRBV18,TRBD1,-,CASSRGQGSTNEKLFF,TGTGCCAGCTCACGCGGACAGGGGTCGACTAATGAAAAACTGTTTTTT
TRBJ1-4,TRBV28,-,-,CASSSRGTFIHDNEKLFF,TGTGCCAGCAGTTCCCGGGGAACCTTCATTCACGACAATGAAAAACTGTTTTTT
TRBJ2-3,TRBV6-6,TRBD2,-,CASTTRGKPDTQYF,TGTGCCAGCACCACGCGGGGGAAACCAGATACGCAGTATTTT
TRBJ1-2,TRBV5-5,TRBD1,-,CASTKIDRGGYGYTF,TGTGCCAGCACCAAGATAGACAGGGGAGGCTATGGCTACACCTTC
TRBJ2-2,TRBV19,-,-,CASSISQATGELFF,TGTGCCAGTAGTATTTCACAGGCCACCGGGGAGCTGTTTTTT
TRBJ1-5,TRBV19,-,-,CASSGSNSNQPQHF,TGTGCCAGTAGCGGAAGCAATAGCAATCAGCCCCAGCATTTT
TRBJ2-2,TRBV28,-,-,CASSFPGMGTGELFF,TGTGCCAGCAGTTTCCCAGGAATGGGGACCGGGGAGCTGTTTTTT
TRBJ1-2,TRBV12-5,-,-,CASGLVGTTLYGYTF,TGTGCTAGTGGTTTGGTAGGGACAACTCTCTATGGCTACACCTTC
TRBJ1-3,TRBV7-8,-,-,CASSLTLGGSGNTIYF,TGTGCCAGCAGCCTCACGCTGGGGGGCTCTGGAAACACCATATATTTT
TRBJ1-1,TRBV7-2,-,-,CASSSLLGGAFF,TGTGCCAGCAGCTCCCTTTTGGGGGGAGCTTTCTTT
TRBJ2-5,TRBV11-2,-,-,CASSLGIGGPAGKTQYF,TGTGCCAGCAGCTTAGGTATAGGGGGGCCGGCCGGGAAGACCCAGTACTTC
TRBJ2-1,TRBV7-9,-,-,CASSLVLSSYNEQFF,TGTGCCAGCAGCTTAGTCCTAAGCTCCTACAATGAGCAGTTCTTC
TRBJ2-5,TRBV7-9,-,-,CASSSKGGRETQYF,TGTGCCAGCAGCTCCAAGGGGGGACGTGAGACCCAGTACTTC
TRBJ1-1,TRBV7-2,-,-,CASSLIGLNTEAFF,TGTGCCAGCAGCTTAATAGGCCTTAACACTGAAGCTTTCTTT
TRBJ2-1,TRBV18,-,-,CASSRTTEVDEQFF,TGTGCCAGCTCACGCACTACAGAGGTGGATGAGCAGTTCTTC
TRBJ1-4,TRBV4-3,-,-,CASSQGNEPPFF,TGCGCCAGCAGCCAAGGCAACGAACCTCCGTTTTTT
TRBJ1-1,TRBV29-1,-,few,CSVDWGSMNTEAFF,TGCAGCGTTGACTGGGGCAGCATGAACACTGAAGCTTTCTTT
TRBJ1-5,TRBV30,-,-,CAWSVSINQPQHF,TGTGCCTGGAGTGTAAGTATCAATCAGCCCCAGCATTTT
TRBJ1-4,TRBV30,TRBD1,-,CAWTQGAANEKLFF,TGTGCCTGGACGCAGGGGGCTGCTAATGAAAAACTGTTTTTT
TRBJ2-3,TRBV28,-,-,CASSRDTPSTDTQYF,TGTGCCAGCAGCCGGGACACTCCTAGCACAGATACGCAGTATTTT
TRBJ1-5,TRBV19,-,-,CASSSRGPNQPQHF,TGTGCCAGTAGCAGCAGGGGACCCAATCAGCCCCAGCATTTT
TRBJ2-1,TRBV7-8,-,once,CASSPGLMKNEQFF,TGTGCCAGCAGCCCGGGGCTAATGAAGAATGAGCAGTTCTTC
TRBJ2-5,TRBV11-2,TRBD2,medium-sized,CASSFWAGGQETQYF,TGTGCCAGCAGCTTTTGGGCCGGGGGGCAAGAGACCCAGTACTTC
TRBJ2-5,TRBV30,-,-,CAWSVARVVGRETQYF,TGTGCCTGGAGTGTAGCCAGGGTTGTGGGGAGAGAGACCCAGTACTTC
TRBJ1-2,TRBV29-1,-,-,CSVESEGVGYTF,TGCAGCGTTGAAAGTGAGGGGGTTGGCTACACCTTC
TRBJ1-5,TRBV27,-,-,CASIKSKLGAQHF,TGTGCCAGCATCAAATCTAAGTTAGGGGCCCAGCATTTT
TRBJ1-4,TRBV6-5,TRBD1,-,CASSYLPEQGGKLFF,TGTGCCAGCAGTTACTTGCCGGAACAGGGGGGAAAACTGTTTTTT
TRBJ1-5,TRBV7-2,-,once,CASSPDTGPQHF,TGTGCCAGCAGCCCGGACACCGGGCCCCAGCATTTT
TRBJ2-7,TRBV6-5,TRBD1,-,CASRDIRTGGYEQYF,TGTGCCAGCAGGGACATTAGGACAGGGGGCTACGAGCAGTACTTC
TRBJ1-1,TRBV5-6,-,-,CASSLRPVGAANTEAFF,TGTGCCAGCAGCTTGAGACCTGTTGGGGCTGCGAACACTGAAGCTTTCTTT
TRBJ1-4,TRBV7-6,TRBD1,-,CASSLLGQGGKKLFF,TGTGCCAGCAGCTTACTGGGACAGGGTGGCAAAAAACTGTTTTTT
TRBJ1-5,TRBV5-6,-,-,CASSLGPREISNQPQHF,TGTGCCAGCAGCTTGGGGCCCAGGGAGATCAGCAATCAGCCCCAGCATTTT
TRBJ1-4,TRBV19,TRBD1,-,CASSTATGLGEKLFF,TGTGCCAGTAGTACCGCGACAGGGTTGGGTGAAAAACTGTTTTTT
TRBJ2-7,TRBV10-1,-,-,CASSETGTGYEQYF,TGCGCCAGCAGTGAGACAGGGACGGGCTACGAGCAGTACTTC
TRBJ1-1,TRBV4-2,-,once,CASSQGPGPYTEAFF,TGTGCCAGCAGCCAAGGCCCGGGACCCTACACTGAAGCTTTCTTT
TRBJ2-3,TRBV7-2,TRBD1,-,CASSSQTGITDTQYF,TGTGCCAGCAGCTCCCAGACAGGGATCACAGATACGCAGTATTTT
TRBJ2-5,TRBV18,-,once,CASSPVGETQYF,TGTGCCAGCTCACCTGTCGGGGAGACCCAGTACTTC
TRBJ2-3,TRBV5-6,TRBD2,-,CASSLAGTSGAEDTQYF,TGTGCCAGCAGCTTGGCGGGGACTAGCGGGGCGGAAGATACGCAGTATTTT
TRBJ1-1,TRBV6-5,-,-,CASSGRSDGGTEAFF,TGTGCCAGCAGCGGCCGGTCGGACGGAGGGACTGAAGCTTTCTTT
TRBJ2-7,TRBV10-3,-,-,CAISDRLYEQYF,TGTGCCATCAGTGACAGGCTCTACGAGCAGTACTTC
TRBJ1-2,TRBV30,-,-,CAWIPSWAASNYGYTF,TGTGCCTGGATTCCCTCCTGGGCGGCCTCTAACTATGGCTACACCTTC
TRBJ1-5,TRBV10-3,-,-,CAISESSIDSNQPQHF,TGTGCCATCAGTGAGTCGAGCATTGATAGCAATCAGCCCCAGCATTTT
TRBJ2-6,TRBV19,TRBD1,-,CASQGVVGPSGANVLTF,TGTGCCAGTCAGGGGGTGGTGGGTCCCTCTGGGGCCAACGTCCTGACTTTC
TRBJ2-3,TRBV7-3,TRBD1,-,CASSLMGQVPDTQYF,TGTGCCAGCAGCTTAATGGGACAGGTTCCAGATACGCAGTATTTT
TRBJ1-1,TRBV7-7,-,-,CASSLLEDTEAFF,TGTGCCAGCAGCTTATTGGAGGACACTGAAGCTTTCTTT